These 27 T cell receptor beta chains came from one sample sequenced in a study of shared clonotypes between healthy human individuals. Sequencing used immunoSEQ multiplex PCR; TCRdb keeps in-frame clones, though not all of them. The data show 2 million to 3 million clones, with around 90% seen just once and 0.13% to 0.15% held by the top ten. The sample comprised naive CD4+ T cells sorted from blood. The subset here: CD45RA+ positively selected. The receptors stem from a man younger than 35 in good health.

The V call is TRBV6-5, the J call TRBJ2-7, with D perhaps TRBD1 (6 bases). Deletions cut 4 bases from V and 6 bases from J, with 19 bases between. The germline V gene encodes CDR1 MNHEY and CDR2 SVGAGI. This CDR3 has 15 residues. The CDR3 region has the DNA TGTGCCAGCAGTTCCATTAGGCCAGGGGTAGGCGAGCAGTACTTC. Amino acid sequence: CASSSIRPGVGEQYF.

The gene calls are TRBV19 and TRBJ1-1; D gene uncertain. The V gene's germline CDR1 is LNHDA and CDR2 SQIVND (reference sequence). V dropped 0 bases and J dropped 0 bases, with 11 bases sitting between them. The CDR3 contains 16 residues. CDR3 residues: CASSIDLGRLNTEAFF. The CDR3, as DNA: TGTGCCAGTAGTATAGACCTAGGACGGTTGAACACTGAAGCTTTCTTT.

In its sample, this clone was seen once. The chain couples TRBV6-1 to TRBJ1-4; 7 positions match TRBD1. V lost 6 bases to trimming and J lost 0 bases; unmatched junction nucleotides: 4. This CDR3 has 15 residues. Germline V gives CDR1 MNHNS, CDR2 SASEGT. CDR3 coding DNA: TGTGCCAGCAGGCCCGGACAGGCAACTAATGAAAAACTGTTTTTT. Its protein is CASRPGQATNEKLFF.

This sequence joins TRBV30 and TRBJ1-3; D unclear. The CDR3 length is 15 residues. V lost 1 base, J lost 0 bases, and 10 bases lay in between. Germline V gene data show CDR1 as GTSNPN and CDR2 as SVGIG (reference sequence). The CDR3 sequence is CAWSARRSSGNTIYF. The DNA for the CDR3 is TGTGCCTGGAGTGCCCGACGGTCCTCTGGAAACACCATATATTTT.

The CDR3: CASSPDSFYNSPLHF. In nucleotides, the CDR3 is TGTGCCAGCAGCCCGGACAGTTTCTATAATTCACCCCTCCACTTT. The V and J genes are TRBV7-9 and TRBJ1-6; weak D call: TRBD1 (6 bases). The germline V and J ends were trimmed by 5 bases and 3 bases, with 11 bases remaining between them. The CDR3 length is 15 residues. CDR1 is SEHNR, CDR2 FQNEAQ, per germline (reference sequence).

In the case of this clone: Its ends do not fully match the called genes, so a read error is possible. V and J are TRBV7-2 and TRBJ2-5, with D perhaps TRBD1 or TRBD2 (7 bases each). The CDR3 contains 13 residues. CDR1 and CDR2 (germline): SGHTA, FQGNSA. This CDR3 reads CASSSTGIGGIHF. CDR3 nucleotides: TGTGCCAGCAGCTCGACAGGGATCGGGGGGATCCACTTC.

The chain employs TRBV10-2 and TRBJ2-1; D may match TRBD1 or TRBD2 (5 bases each). The V gene's germline CDR1 is WSHSY and CDR2 SAAADI. The CDR3 runs to 13 residues. V was trimmed by 0 bases and J by 16 bases, leaving 16 bases between them. CDR3: CASSESDRTGRFF. As DNA, the CDR3 is TGCGCCAGCAGTGAGTCGGATAGAACGGGGCGATTCTTC.

The V call is TRBV2, the J call TRBJ1-1, with 11 bases fitting TRBD1. This CDR3 contains 14 residues. The V gene end was trimmed by 3 bases and the J gene end by 8 bases; junction bases not matched to a gene: 5. Per germline, CDR1 SNHLY and CDR2 FYNNEI. This CDR3 is CASSERGQGVEAFF. CDR3 DNA sequence: TGTGCCAGCAGTGAGAGGGGACAGGGGGTCGAAGCTTTCTTT.

The J gene is TRBJ2-1, the V gene TRBV2; 9 bases agree with TRBD1. This CDR3 is built from 15 residues. The germline CDR1 and CDR2 sequences are SNHLY and FYNNEI. The V segment lost 6 bases and the J segment 6 bases; nucleotides outside the gene matches: 9. The CDR3, as DNA: TGTGCCAGCAGATCCGGGACAGGGTGGGCCAATGAGCAGTTCTTC. Amino acid sequence: CASRSGTGWANEQFF.

The gene calls are TRBV7-9 and TRBJ2-2; 7 bases fit TRBD1. Germline-derived CDR1 and CDR2 are SEHNR and FQNEAQ (reference sequence). The CDR3 contains 17 residues. The V and J ends lost 4 bases and 2 bases, in that order; junction bases with no gene match: 10. The CDR3 bases are TGTGCCAGCAGCTCAGAACCGGGACAGATCAACACCGGGGAGCTGTTTTTT. Translating it yields CASSSEPGQINTGELFF.

V and J are TRBV6-5 and TRBJ1-2, with TRBD1 matching over 9 bases. The germline gives CDR1 MNHEY, CDR2 SVGAGI. The trim removed 6 bases at V and 6 bases at J, leaving 5 bases unmatched. This CDR3 comprises 13 residues. CDR3 sequence reads: CASRGWTGDGYTF. DNA of the CDR3: TGTGCCAGCAGAGGATGGACAGGGGATGGCTACACCTTC.

Only one count was recorded for this clone. The chain couples TRBV5-4 to TRBJ2-5; 10 nucleotides agree with TRBD2. The germline CDR1 and CDR2 sequences are SGHNT and YYREEE (reference sequence). The V segment lost 6 bases and the J segment 4 bases; nucleotides outside the gene matches: 9. The CDR3 contains 15 residues. The CDR3 is CASNQAGGPGETQYF. DNA of the CDR3: TGTGCCAGCAACCAAGCGGGGGGGCCAGGAGAGACCCAGTACTTC.

On this clone: The same CDR3 arises from other DNA sequences in this sample as well. The J gene is TRBJ2-5, the V gene TRBV6-1; maybe TRBD1 (5 bases). This CDR3 has 13 residues. CDR1 and CDR2 from the germline V gene are MNHNS and SASEGT. With 2 bases removed from V and 4 bases from J, the gap between germline ends came to 8 bases. CDR3: CASSEQGVETQYF. The CDR3 DNA reads TGTGCCAGCAGTGAACAGGGTGTAGAGACCCAGTACTTC.

This chain uses TRBV7-9 with TRBJ1-1, with unresolved D. This CDR3 has 16 amino acids. The V gene's germline CDR1 is SEHNR and CDR2 FQNEAQ (reference sequence). V was trimmed by 1 base and J by 1 base, leaving 13 bases between them. The DNA for the CDR3 is TGTGCCAGCAGCTTAGGGTTAGCAGGACCGAACACTGAAGCTTTCTTT. As protein: CASSLGLAGPNTEAFF. The entire variable domain, with the rest obtained from reference TRBV7-9 and TRBJ1-1, is as follows: DTGVSQNPRHKITKRGQNVTFRCDPISEHNRLYWYRQTLGQGPEFLTYFQNEAQLEKSRLLSDRFSAERPKGSFSTLEIQRTEQGDSAMYLCASSLGLAGPNTEAFFGQGTRLTVV.

CDR3 in amino acids: CASSSWGGAGTYEQYF. Written as DNA, the CDR3 is TGTGCCAGCAGCTCCTGGGGCGGGGCTGGAACCTACGAGCAGTACTTC. The rearrangement uses TRBV11-2 and TRBJ2-7, with a possible D match to TRBD2 (6 bases). Per the germline V gene, CDR1 is SGHAT and CDR2 is FQNNGV. The CDR3 loop spans 16 amino acids. The V gene lost 4 bases and the J gene lost 2 bases, with 18 bases spanning the gap.

The chain recombines TRBV7-9 with TRBJ2-7, with 8 bases that match TRBD2. Germline CDR1 is SEHNR and CDR2 is FQNEAQ (reference sequence). The CDR3 contains 15 residues. J gave up 5 bases and V 5 bases, and 11 bases lay outside the gene matches. The CDR3 sequence: CASSLDAREVNEQYF. CDR3 DNA sequence: TGTGCCAGCAGCCTCGACGCGCGGGAGGTTAACGAGCAGTACTTC.

The V call is TRBV7-2, the J call TRBJ1-1, with D tentatively TRBD1 (5 bases). With 1 base removed from V and 11 bases from J, the gap between germline ends came to 17 bases. CDR1 is SGHTA, CDR2 FQGNSA, per germline. CDR3 length: 14 amino acids. This chain's CDR3 is CASSLGQIGGWAFF. The DNA of the CDR3 is TGTGCCAGCAGCTTAGGTCAGATCGGGGGTTGGGCTTTCTTT.

The genes are TRBV19 and TRBJ2-3; 10 nucleotides agree with TRBD1. The CDR3 loop spans 16 amino acids. The germline V gene has CDR1 LNHDA and CDR2 SQIVND (reference sequence). V dropped 5 bases and J dropped 5; count of bases not matched to a gene: 10. The CDR3 DNA sequence: TGTGCCAGTAGTCCGCCCAGACAGGGGGCGAGAGATACGCAGTATTTT. This sequence encodes CASSPPRQGARDTQYF.

The rearrangement joins TRBV7-2 to TRBJ2-3, with no clear D. This CDR3 has 13 amino acids. Germline V gene sequence: CDR1 SGHTA, CDR2 FQGNSA. Deletions cut 7 bases from V and 2 bases from J, with 10 bases between. CDR3 in DNA: TGTGCCAGCAAGGAGAGGAACACAGATACGCAGTATTTT. It specifies CASKERNTDTQYF.

The rearrangement links TRBV29-1 to TRBJ1-5; D is undetermined. With 4 bases removed from V and 4 bases from J, the gap between germline ends came to 11 bases. The CDR3 runs 13 residues. Germline V gene sequence: CDR1 SQVTM, CDR2 ANQGSEA. The CDR3 loop is CSVGLTENQPQHF. CDR3 sequence (DNA): TGCAGCGTTGGCTTAACGGAGAATCAGCCCCAGCATTTT.

With regard to this clone: The same CDR3 also results from other DNA sequences found in this sample. This chain links TRBV6-5 with TRBJ1-2, with D possibly matching TRBD1 (6 bases). The V end was cut by 2 bases, the J end by 4 bases, with 11 bases between. This CDR3 comprises 14 residues. From germline, CDR1 is MNHEY and CDR2 SVGAGI. The CDR3 sequence: CASSYGQGTYGYTF. The CDR3 nucleotides are TGTGCCAGCAGTTACGGCCAGGGGACCTATGGCTACACCTTC.

This chain joins TRBV7-2 and TRBJ2-3; TRBD2 agrees at 11 bases. The CDR3 covers 16 residues. V was pared by 4 bases and J by 0 bases, with 3 bases of the junction left unmatched. Germline lookup yields CDR1 SGHTA and CDR2 FQGNSA. CDR3 in DNA: TGTGCCAGCAGCTGGGCTAGCGGGAGGAGCACAGATACGCAGTATTTT. Its translation: CASSWASGRSTDTQYF.

The rearrangement links TRBV9 to TRBJ2-7, with 7 positions matching TRBD1. CDR1 and CDR2 from the germline V gene are SGDLS and YYNGEE. V dropped 0 bases and J dropped 0; count of bases not matched to a gene: 3. The CDR3 is 15 residues long. CDR3 in DNA: TGTGCCAGCAGCGTAGTTGGGGACAGCTCCTACGAGCAGTACTTC. Its translation: CASSVVGDSSYEQYF.

V gene TRBV5-5 combines with J gene TRBJ2-7; 11 bases match TRBD2. The CDR3 totals 17 residues. J was trimmed by 4 bases and V by 5 bases; bases with no gene match: 14. Germline V gene lookup returns CDR1 SGHKS and CDR2 YYEKEE (reference sequence). The CDR3 DNA reads as TGTGCCAGCAGTTTTTTCCCGTCTAGCGGGGGGTCATACGAGCAGTACTTC. Its translation is CASSFFPSSGGSYEQYF.

The CDR3 DNA is TGTGCCAGCAGCCAGGGAAGCTCCTACAATGAGCAGTTCTTC. This encodes CASSQGSSYNEQFF. The chain recombines TRBV7-3 with TRBJ2-1; the D gene is possibly TRBD1 (5 bases). The germline V gene has CDR1 SGHTA and CDR2 FQGTGA. This CDR3 spans 14 amino acids. The germline V and J ends were trimmed by 5 bases and 0 bases, with 8 bases remaining between them.

The chain carries TRBV5-6 and TRBJ2-3; 11 bases line up with TRBD1. V dropped 4 bases and J dropped 4; count of bases not matched to a gene: 8. CDR1 is SGHDT and CDR2 is YYEEEE in the germline V gene. The CDR3 runs to 16 residues. DNA of the CDR3: TGTGCCAGCAGCACACGGACAGGGGGCTCGTCAGATACGCAGTATTTT. Translating it yields CASSTRTGGSSDTQYF.

As DNA, the CDR3 is TGTGCCAGCAGCTTAGCGCTAGGGCAGGGATGGGATGAAGCTTTCTTT. It translates to CASSLALGQGWDEAFF. The chain couples TRBV7-2 to TRBJ1-1, with a possible D match to TRBD1 (5 bases). Per germline, CDR1 SGHTA and CDR2 FQGNSA. Trimming removed 0 bases at V and 7 bases at J, with 18 bases between. This CDR3 spans 16 amino acids.